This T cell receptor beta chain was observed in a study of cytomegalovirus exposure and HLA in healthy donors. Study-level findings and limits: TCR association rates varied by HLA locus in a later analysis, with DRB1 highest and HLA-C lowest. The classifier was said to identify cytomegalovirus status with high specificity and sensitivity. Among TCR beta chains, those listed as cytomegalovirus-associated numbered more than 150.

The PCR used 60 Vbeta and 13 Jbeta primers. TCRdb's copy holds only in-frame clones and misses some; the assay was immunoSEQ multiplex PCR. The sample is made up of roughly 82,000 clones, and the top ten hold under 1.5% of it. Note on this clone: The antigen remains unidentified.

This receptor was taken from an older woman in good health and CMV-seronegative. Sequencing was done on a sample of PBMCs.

CDR3 coding DNA: TGTGCCATCGCTCCGAGGACAGCCACAGATACGCAGTATTTT. It is translated as CAIAPRTATDTQYF. The V call is TRBV10-3, the J call TRBJ2-3; D is perhaps TRBD1 (6 bases). Germline V gives CDR1 ENHRY, CDR2 SYGVKD. Deletions cut 8 bases from V and 2 bases from J, with 14 bases between. The CDR3 is 14 amino acids.